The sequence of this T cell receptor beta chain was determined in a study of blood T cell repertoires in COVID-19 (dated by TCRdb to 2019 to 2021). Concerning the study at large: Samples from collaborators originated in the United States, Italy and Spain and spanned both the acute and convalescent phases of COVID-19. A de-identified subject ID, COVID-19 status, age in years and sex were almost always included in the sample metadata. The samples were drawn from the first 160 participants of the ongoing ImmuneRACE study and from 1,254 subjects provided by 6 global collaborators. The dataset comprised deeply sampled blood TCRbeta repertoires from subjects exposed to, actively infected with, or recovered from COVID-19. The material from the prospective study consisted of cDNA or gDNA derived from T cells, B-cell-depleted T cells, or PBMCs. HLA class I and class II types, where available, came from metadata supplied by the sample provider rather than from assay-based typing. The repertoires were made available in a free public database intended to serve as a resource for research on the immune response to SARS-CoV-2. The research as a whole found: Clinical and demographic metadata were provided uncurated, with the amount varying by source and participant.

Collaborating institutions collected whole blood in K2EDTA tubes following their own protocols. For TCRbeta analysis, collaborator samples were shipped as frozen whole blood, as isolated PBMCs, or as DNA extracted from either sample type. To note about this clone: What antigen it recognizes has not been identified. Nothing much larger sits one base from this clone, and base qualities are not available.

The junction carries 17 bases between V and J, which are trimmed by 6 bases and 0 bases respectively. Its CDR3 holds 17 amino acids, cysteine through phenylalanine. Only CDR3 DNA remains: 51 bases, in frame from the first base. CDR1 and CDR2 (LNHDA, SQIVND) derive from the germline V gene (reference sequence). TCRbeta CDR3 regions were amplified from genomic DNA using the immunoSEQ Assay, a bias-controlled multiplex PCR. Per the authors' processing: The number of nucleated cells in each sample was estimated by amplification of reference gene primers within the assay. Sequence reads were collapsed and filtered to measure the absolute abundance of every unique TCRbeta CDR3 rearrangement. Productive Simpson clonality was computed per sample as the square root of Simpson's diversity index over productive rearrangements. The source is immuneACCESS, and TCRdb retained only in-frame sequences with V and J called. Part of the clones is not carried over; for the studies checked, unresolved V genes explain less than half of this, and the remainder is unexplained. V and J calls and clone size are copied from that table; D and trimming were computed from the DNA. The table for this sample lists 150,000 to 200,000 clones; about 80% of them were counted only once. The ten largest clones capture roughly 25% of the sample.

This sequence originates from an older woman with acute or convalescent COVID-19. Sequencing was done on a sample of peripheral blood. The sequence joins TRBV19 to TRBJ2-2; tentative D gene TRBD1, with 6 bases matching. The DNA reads TGTGCCAGTAGCGGCCCGCCAGGGGTGGCGAACACCGGGGAGCTGTTTTTT. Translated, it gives CASSGPPGVANTGELFF.